A single sample gave rise to the 3 T cell receptor beta chains below, sequenced in a study of blood T cell repertoires in COVID-19. Generated by immunoSEQ multiplex PCR, the TCRdb table keeps only in-frame clones and is missing some. Here the sample spans around 280,000 clones, approximately 88% being singletons. Material for sequencing was PBMCs or T cells enriched from blood (not recorded which). The receptors here all came from a woman in her thirties or forties who had recovered from COVID-19.

J is TRBJ2-3 and V is TRBV24-1, with 7 bases identical to TRBD2. The CDR3 length is 16 residues. The J segment lost 4 bases and the V segment lost 5 bases, leaving 11 bases of the junction unmatched. Germline loops: CDR1 KGHDR, CDR2 SFDVKD. DNA for the CDR3: TGTGCCACCAGTGGGGGTGGCGGGAGCTTCTCAGATACGCAGTATTTT. Translation: CATSGGGGSFSDTQYF.

J is TRBJ2-1 and V is TRBV14; tentative D call: TRBD2 (5 bases). This CDR3 has 12 amino acids. The V and J ends lost 6 bases and 9 bases respectively, with 12 bases between them. Germline CDR1 is SGHDN and CDR2 is FVKESK. In DNA, the CDR3 is TGTGCCAGCAGTCTCAACCGGGGTGAGCAGTTCTTC. It is translated as CASSLNRGEQFF. Using reference TRBV14 and TRBJ2-1 for the parts outside the CDR3, the full variable domain is EAGVTQFPSHSVIEKGQTVTLRCDPISGHDNLYWYRRVMGKEIKFLLHFVKESKQDESGMPNNRFLAERTGGTYSTLKVQPAELEDSGVYFCASSLNRGEQFFGPGTRLTVL.

The rearrangement links TRBV18 to TRBJ2-5, with TRBD1 matching over 9 bases. Germline V gene data show CDR1 as KGHSH and CDR2 as LQKENI. V was clipped by 3 bases and J by 5 bases; unmatched bases: 7. CDR3 length equals 15 residues. The CDR3 protein is CASSPTGTGKETQYF. CDR3 DNA: TGTGCCAGCTCACCGACCGGGACAGGGAAGGAGACCCAGTACTTC. The full variable domain, with the rest looked up from reference TRBV18 and TRBJ2-5, is NAGVMQNPRHLVRRRGQEARLRCSPMKGHSHVYWYRQLPEEGLKFMVYLQKENIIDESGMPKERFSAEFPKEGPSILRIQQVVRGDSAAYFCASSPTGTGKETQYFGPGTRLLVL.